Each of the 8 T cell receptor beta chains below was sequenced from the same sample in a study of blood T cell repertoires in COVID-19. The data were produced by immunoSEQ multiplex PCR, yet TCRdb's version contains in-frame clones alone and is incomplete. The sample contains under 200,000 clones, more than 70% of which appear only once. Sequenced: PBMCs or T cells enriched from blood (not recorded which). These receptors originate from a man between 35 and 55 years old with acute COVID-19.

J is TRBJ1-3 and V is TRBV11-3; D is unclear. The germline V gene encodes CDR1 SGHNT and CDR2 YENEEA. This CDR3 comprises 13 residues. V was trimmed by 5 bases and J by 0 bases, leaving 5 bases between them. CDR3 DNA: TGTGCCAGCAGCATCAACTCTGGAAACACCATATATTTT. This sequence encodes CASSINSGNTIYF.

The CDR3 here is CASSQEREYNNEQFF. CDR3 sequence (DNA): TGTGCCAGCAGCCAAGAGCGGGAGTATAACAATGAGCAGTTCTTC. The chain couples TRBV6-2 or TRBV6-3 to TRBJ2-1; 8 positions match TRBD2. Germline CDR1 is MNHEY and CDR2 is SVGEGT. V shed 6 bases and J 5 bases; nucleotides not matched to a gene: 9. This CDR3 has 15 residues.

This chain connects TRBV5-4 to TRBJ1-4; the match to TRBD1 covers 7 bases. Unmatched junction bases numbered 5, after V lost 5 bases and J lost 4 bases. Germline V lookup: CDR1 SGHNT, CDR2 YYREEE (reference sequence). This CDR3 is 14 amino acids long. This CDR3 is CASRGTDDNEKLFF. CDR3 DNA: TGTGCCAGCAGGGGGACAGACGATAATGAAAAACTGTTTTTT.

This chain links TRBV28 with TRBJ1-1; 8 bases line up with TRBD1. The CDR3 loop spans 11 amino acids. The junction had 4 bases not matched to a gene; V was cut back by 6 bases and J by 10 bases. Germline V CDR1 and CDR2: MDHEN, SYDVKM. The CDR3 spells CASRDRVRAFF. The DNA of the CDR3 is TGTGCCAGCAGGGACAGGGTTCGAGCTTTCTTT.

V is TRBV11-2 and J is TRBJ2-3; 8 nucleotides agree with TRBD2. Losses at the gene ends were 5 bases for V and 5 bases for J; bases not matched to a gene: 12. The CDR3 consists of 16 residues. Germline V gives CDR1 SGHAT, CDR2 FQNNGV. The CDR3 spells CASSLISGAGGDTQYF. CDR3 DNA: TGTGCCAGCAGCCTAATTAGCGGGGCCGGGGGAGATACGCAGTATTTT.

The chain couples TRBV5-1 to TRBJ1-3; D is unresolved. The CDR3 has 13 amino acids. Germline values: CDR1 SGHRS, CDR2 YFSETQ. V gave up 6 bases and J gave up 0 bases, with 7 bases separating them. The CDR3 sequence is CASKDSSGNTIYF. The DNA of the CDR3 is TGCGCCAGCAAGGACTCCTCTGGAAACACCATATATTTT.

This clone was seen only a few times. The V and J genes are TRBV2 and TRBJ1-3; no firm D call. The germline V gene encodes CDR1 SNHLY and CDR2 FYNNEI. The CDR3 has 14 amino acids. V was pared by 4 bases and J by 2 bases, with 9 bases between. The CDR3 loop is CASSAQLTGNTIYF. The CDR3 bases are TGTGCCAGCAGTGCACAGCTTACTGGAAACACCATATATTTT. Complete variable domain (other parts from reference TRBV2 and TRBJ1-3): EPEVTQTPSHQVTQMGQEVILRCVPISNHLYFYWYRQILGQKVEFLVSFYNNEISEKSEIFDDQFSVERPDGSNFTLKIRSTKLEDSAMYFCASSAQLTGNTIYFGEGSWLTVV.

This chain links TRBV2 with TRBJ1-5; D is perhaps TRBD1 (5 bases). The CDR3 spans 15 residues. Trimming took off 3 bases at V and 3 bases at J, with 12 bases between the two ends. Germline CDR1 reads SNHLY; CDR2 reads FYNNEI. In DNA, the CDR3 is TGTGCCAGCAGTGAGGGGACTTCTTACAATCAGCCCCAGCATTTT. It codes for CASSEGTSYNQPQHF.